This section outlines one T cell receptor (beta chain) sequence together with its context. Its target is unknown. Measured with immunoSEQ multiplex PCR; TCRdb has only the in-frame clones, and not every one. The sample records 35,000 to 45,000 clones, 91% being singletons. The length of the CDR3 is 15 residues. Germline values: CDR1 SNHLY, CDR2 FYNNEI. The V and J ends lost 6 bases and 5 bases, in that order; junction bases with no gene match: 12. Noted time point: pretreatment peripheral blood. The patients' disease, urothelial carcinoma, was locally advanced or metastatic. These data come from a study of PD-L1 blockade in urothelial cancer. Looking at the study overall: Peripheral blood specimens exhibited a median yield of roughly 140,000 T cells. Study results and caveats: Those with durable benefit had larger increases in tumor-associated blood clones at 3 weeks.

The rearrangement links TRBV2 to TRBJ2-5, with 7 nucleotides matching TRBD1. This clonotype originated in a woman in her sixties or seventies with urothelial cancer. Here the sequenced sample was PBMCs, taken around atezolizumab (anti-PD-L1) treatment. CDR3 DNA sequence: TGTGCCAGCAGGCCGGGGCTCGAACAGGGGGAGACCCAGTACTTC. This translates into CASRPGLEQGETQYF.